A selection of T cell receptor beta chains follows, all from one sample in a study of blood T cell repertoires in COVID-19. Repertoires were generated with immunoSEQ multiplex PCR, while TCRdb's copy carries only in-frame clones and drops some. The sample includes under 300,000 clones, roughly 90% of them seen just once. Source material: peripheral blood. The receptors were gathered from a woman aged 70-85 years with COVID-19, enrolled during active disease. Each CDR3 is given with its conserved first and last residue. Each record gives: J gene, D gene, V gene, clone size, CDR3 protein, CDR3 DNA. D genes are given only for firm matches. Not all rows give a size; the values are once, few, many and, for expanded clones, a class.

j_call: TRBJ2-2
d_call: TRBD2
v_call: TRBV28
clone_size: -
cdr3_aa: CASSSGGRGTGELFF
cdr3_nt: TGTGCCAGCAGTTCAGGTGGGAGGGGAACCGGGGAGCTGTTTTTT

j_call: TRBJ2-7
d_call: -
v_call: TRBV28
clone_size: -
cdr3_aa: CATLREYEQYF
cdr3_nt: TGTGCCACCCTCCGGGAGTACGAGCAGTACTTC

j_call: TRBJ2-7
d_call: TRBD1
v_call: TRBV2
clone_size: -
cdr3_aa: CASRGTGAPEQYF
cdr3_nt: TGTGCCAGCAGGGGGACAGGGGCGCCCGAGCAGTACTTC

j_call: TRBJ1-1
d_call: TRBD1
v_call: TRBV30
clone_size: -
cdr3_aa: CAWSQGAVPEAFF
cdr3_nt: TGTGCCTGGAGTCAGGGGGCAGTACCTGAAGCTTTCTTT

j_call: TRBJ2-7
d_call: TRBD2
v_call: TRBV11-2
clone_size: -
cdr3_aa: CASSLAGTIPTYEQYF
cdr3_nt: TGTGCCAGCAGCTTGGCCGGGACTATCCCTACCTACGAGCAGTACTTC

j_call: TRBJ1-1
d_call: -
v_call: TRBV9
clone_size: once
cdr3_aa: CASSGRVNTEAFF
cdr3_nt: TGTGCCAGCAGCGGACGGGTGAACACTGAAGCTTTCTTT

j_call: TRBJ1-1
d_call: -
v_call: TRBV5-1
clone_size: -
cdr3_aa: CASRERENTEAFF
cdr3_nt: TGCGCCAGCAGGGAGCGCGAGAACACTGAAGCTTTCTTT

j_call: TRBJ1-1
d_call: -
v_call: TRBV20-1
clone_size: -
cdr3_aa: CSAILNTEAFF
cdr3_nt: TGCAGTGCTATATTGAACACTGAAGCTTTCTTT

j_call: TRBJ1-2
d_call: TRBD1
v_call: TRBV19
clone_size: -
cdr3_aa: CASIPTRDRGPLGGYTF
cdr3_nt: TGTGCCAGTATCCCGACGCGGGACAGGGGCCCCTTGGGTGGCTACACCTTC

j_call: TRBJ1-2
d_call: TRBD1
v_call: TRBV30
clone_size: -
cdr3_aa: CAWTGGAGYGYTF
cdr3_nt: TGTGCCTGGACAGGGGGCGCAGGCTATGGCTACACCTTC

j_call: TRBJ1-1
d_call: -
v_call: TRBV28
clone_size: -
cdr3_aa: CASSPGTQKGTEAFF
cdr3_nt: TGTGCCAGCAGCCCAGGGACTCAGAAGGGGACTGAAGCTTTCTTT

j_call: TRBJ2-4
d_call: -
v_call: TRBV6-2/TRBV6-3
clone_size: -
cdr3_aa: CASSRPPRTLDDKNIQYF
cdr3_nt: TGTGCCAGCAGTCGCCCCCCGAGGACACTGGACGACAAAAACATTCAGTACTTC

j_call: TRBJ2-2
d_call: -
v_call: TRBV4-1
clone_size: -
cdr3_aa: CASSPQGRANTGELFF
cdr3_nt: TGCGCCAGCAGCCCCCAGGGCCGAGCGAACACCGGGGAGCTGTTTTTT

j_call: TRBJ1-1
d_call: TRBD1
v_call: TRBV11-2
clone_size: -
cdr3_aa: CASSDRQGTEAFF
cdr3_nt: TGTGCCAGCAGCGATCGACAGGGAACTGAAGCTTTCTTT

j_call: TRBJ2-3
d_call: -
v_call: TRBV2
clone_size: -
cdr3_aa: CASSSASSTDTQYF
cdr3_nt: TGTGCCAGCAGTTCCGCGTCCAGCACAGATACGCAGTATTTT

j_call: TRBJ1-2
d_call: TRBD1
v_call: TRBV6-1
clone_size: -
cdr3_aa: CASSEGTGRIYGYTF
cdr3_nt: TGTGCCAGCAGTGAGGGGACAGGGCGAATCTATGGCTACACCTTC

j_call: TRBJ1-1
d_call: -
v_call: TRBV7-9
clone_size: -
cdr3_aa: CASSLSGVNTEAFF
cdr3_nt: TGTGCCAGCAGCTTAAGTGGAGTGAACACTGAAGCTTTCTTT

j_call: TRBJ1-2
d_call: -
v_call: TRBV4-1
clone_size: -
cdr3_aa: CASSQPDYGYTF
cdr3_nt: TGCGCCAGCAGCCAACCTGACTATGGCTACACCTTC

j_call: TRBJ1-2
d_call: TRBD1
v_call: TRBV24-1
clone_size: -
cdr3_aa: CATSDWTGSGYTF
cdr3_nt: TGTGCCACCAGTGATTGGACAGGTTCTGGCTACACCTTC